One and the same sample provided the 10 T cell receptor beta chains below, sequenced in a study of tumor-infiltrating lymphocytes in primary liver carcinoma. Unsorted whole blood yielded the blood RNA, and germline DNA was also extracted. Constant-region priming of 500 to 550 ng total RNA yielded TCR beta cDNA. Each TCR beta library was derived from three nested multiplex PCR rounds that employed slightly modified ARM-PCR. A C-beta reverse primer was combined with TRBV1-TRBV30 forward primers in the first two PCR rounds, and each round had approximately 9 cycles. TCRdb re-derived calls from the multiplex PCR reads in MiXCR, one entry per CDR3 protein. Found here are nearly 200,000 distinct CDR3 sequences, about two thirds of them singletons; the top ten hold roughly 6.8%. Sequenced: peripheral blood. These receptor sequences come from a woman aged 55-69 years with primary liver carcinoma and hepatitis B virus infection.

The CDR3 sequence is CASSSSGRPGDNEQFF. The CDR3 region has the DNA TGTGCCAGCAGTTCTAGCGGGAGGCCGGGGGACAATGAGCAGTTCTTC. The rearrangement uses TRBV28 and TRBJ2-1; 11 bases agree with TRBD2. The CDR3 covers 16 residues. The V gene's germline CDR1 is MDHEN and CDR2 SYDVKM. The J segment lost 5 bases and the V segment lost 4 bases, leaving 7 bases of the junction unmatched.

As concerns this clonotype: The junction differs from germline at one of its ends, possibly a read error. V gene TRBV11-3 combines with J gene TRBJ2-7; possibly TRBD1 for D (6 bases). The CDR3 contains 14 residues. The V gene's germline CDR1 is SGHNT and CDR2 YENEEA. The CDR3 DNA reads TGTGCCAGCAGCTTAGCGGCAGGGGCGTACGAACAGTACTTC. It is translated as CASSLAAGAYEQYF.

This clonotype showed up just a few times. This CDR3 is CASSPTGTNTEAFF. Written as DNA, the CDR3 is TGTGCCAGCAGCCCGACAGGAACGAACACTGAAGCTTTCTTT. The chain links TRBV7-8 to TRBJ1-1, with TRBD1 as a possible D gene (6 bases). This CDR3 contains 14 residues. Looked up from germline, CDR1 is SGHVS and CDR2 is FQNEAQ. The V and J ends lost 5 bases and 1 base respectively, with 11 bases between them.

The CDR3 coding sequence is TGTGCCAGCAGTGAGAGTGTTGGCAGCACTGAAGCTTTCTTT. Translated, it gives CASSESVGSTEAFF. V gene TRBV25-1 combines with J gene TRBJ1-1; D ambiguous. The CDR3 loop spans 14 amino acids. CDR1 and CDR2 (germline): MGHDK, SYGVNS. The V end lost 3 bases, the J end lost 4 bases, and 12 bases lay between the germline ends. The variable domain in full, with the rest retrieved from reference TRBV25-1 and TRBJ1-1, is EADIYQTPRYLVIGTGKKITLECSQTMGHDKMYWYQQDPGMELHLIHYSYGVNSTEKGDLSSESTVSRIRTEHFPLTLESARPSHTSQYLCASSESVGSTEAFFGQGTRLTVV.

The V call is TRBV11-2, the J call TRBJ2-3, with a tentative D call TRBD2 (6 bases). This CDR3 has 15 amino acids. Trimming stripped 3 bases from V and 7 bases from J, with 17 bases between. The germline gives CDR1 SGHAT, CDR2 FQNNGV. The CDR3 nucleotides are TGTGCCAGCAGCTTGGGCGGGATCATCGCATATACGCAGTATTTT. Translating it yields CASSLGGIIAYTQYF. Full variable domain (missing parts from reference TRBV11-2 and TRBJ2-3): EAGVAQSPRYKIIEKRQSVAFWCNPISGHATLYWYQQILGQGPKLLIQFQNNGVVDDSQLPKDRFSAERLKGVDSTLKIQPAKLEDSAVYLCASSLGGIIAYTQYFGPGTRLTVL.

With respect to this clonotype: One base away lies a much larger clone, so this may be a sequencing read error. This sequence joins TRBV6-5 and TRBJ1-1; a weak D match, TRBD1 (5 bases). The CDR3 loop spans 15 amino acids. Germline assignment: CDR1 MNHEY and CDR2 SVGAGI. The CDR3 is CASSYSQTRGTEDFF. The CDR3 nucleotides read TGTGCCAGCAGTTACTCACAGACCCGGGGCACTGAAGATTTCTTT.

Note on this clonotype: This may arise from a read error, as a much more abundant clone is one base away. This sequence joins TRBV28 and TRBJ1-5, with a tentative D call TRBD1 (5 bases). In germline, CDR1 is MDHEN, CDR2 SYDVKM. The CDR3 contains 18 residues. The CDR3 bases are TGTGCCAGCATTTTATTTTCGGGGGTTAAGGGTAGCAATCAGCCCCAGCATTTT. Translation: CASILFSGVKGSNQPQHF.

As for this clonotype: The missing conserved phenylalanine or tryptophan at the end of this CDR3 makes a read error likely. The chain couples TRBV28 to TRBJ2-2, with 13 nucleotides matching TRBD2. Germline CDR1 and CDR2: MDHEN and SYDVKM. The CDR3 is 17 amino acids. V was pared by 3 bases and J by 5 bases, with 6 bases of the junction left unmatched. The CDR3 loop is CASSFRTSGSGTGELFC. CDR3 nucleotides: TGTGCCAGCAGTTTCAGGACTAGCGGGAGTGGGACCGGGGAGCTGTTTTGT.

This clonotype was counted once. Sequence at one end of the junction differs from germline and may be a read error. The V gene is TRBV12-3 or TRBV12-4, the J gene TRBJ2-5; D is unclear. This CDR3 comprises 11 residues. Here the CDR3 DNA reads TGTGGCAGCAGCTTAAGAGAGACCCAGTACTTC. It codes for CGSSLRETQYF.

This clonotype was seen at least ten times. The CDR3 sequence is CASSFSGRNQPQHF. CDR3 nucleotides: TGTGCCAGCAGCTTTTCCGGGCGCAATCAGCCCCAGCATTTT. The chain joins TRBV7-4 to TRBJ1-5; D gene unclear. The CDR3 has 14 amino acids. Germline-derived CDR1 and CDR2 are SGHVT and SQSDAQ. Trimming removed 3 bases at V and 2 bases at J, with 8 bases between.